Following are 20 T cell receptor beta chains from one sample sequenced in a study of identical twins. TCRdb reprocessed the 5' RACE reads via MiXCR and lists one record per CDR3 protein. This repertoire shows a few hundred thousand distinct CDR3 sequences, about 8% found once; its top ten account for roughly 3%. These records were also assigned to another study, of yellow fever vaccine responses in identical twins.

Sequences were obtained from CD8+ T cells sorted from blood. The receptors were gathered from a woman aged 18 to 35 in good health.

In this sample, this clonotype turned up a few times. The chain combines TRBV5-1 with TRBJ1-1; tentative D call: TRBD1 (5 bases). Looked up from germline, CDR1 is SGHRS and CDR2 is YFSETQ. There are 16 residues in the CDR3. Trimming removed 3 bases at V and 2 bases at J, with 17 bases between. The CDR3 protein is CASSSEVPGPNTEAFF. For the CDR3, the DNA is TGCGCCAGCAGCTCTGAGGTGCCGGGGCCCAACACTGAAGCTTTCTTT.

This clonotype was recorded many times. The rearrangement links TRBV11-3 to TRBJ2-3; TRBD2 matches 9 bases. In germline, CDR1 is SGHNT, CDR2 YENEEA. The CDR3 extends over 16 amino acids. Trimming cost V 2 bases and J 4 bases; bases outside gene matches: 7. CDR3 sequence (DNA): TGTGCCAGCAGCTTAAGTGGACTAGCGAACGCAGATACGCAGTATTTT. It translates to CASSLSGLANADTQYF. Together with reference TRBV11-3 and TRBJ2-3, the CDR3 gives the full variable domain: EAGVVQSPRYKIIEKKQPVAFWCNPISGHNTLYWYLQNLGQGPELLIRYENEEAVDDSQLPKDRFSAERLKGVDSTLKIQPAELGDSAVYLCASSLSGLANADTQYFGPGTRLTVL.

This clonotype was detected only a few times. The J gene is TRBJ2-3, the V gene TRBV6-4; D might be TRBD1 (6 bases). V was trimmed by 0 bases and J by 5 bases, leaving 9 bases between them. Germline V lookup: CDR1 MRHNA, CDR2 SNTAGT. This CDR3 spans 14 amino acids. The CDR3 reads CASSDSPGVDTQYF. CDR3 nucleotide sequence: TGTGCCAGCAGTGACTCCCCAGGGGTAGATACGCAGTATTTT.

V gene TRBV7-2 combines with J gene TRBJ2-3; 11 nucleotides line up with TRBD2. The germline CDR1 and CDR2 sequences are SGHTA and FQGNSA. Trimming took 5 bases from V and 1 from J; bases not matched to a gene: 5. This CDR3 spans 16 amino acids. CDR3 coding DNA: TGTGCCAGCAGCACGGCGGGACTAGCGGGCACAGATACGCAGTATTTT. It is translated as CASSTAGLAGTDTQYF.

This clonotype was recorded many times. CDR3 region: CSVEDLPQDTDTQYF. DNA for the CDR3: TGCAGCGTTGAAGATCTCCCCCAGGACACAGATACGCAGTATTTT. The V and J genes are TRBV29-1 and TRBJ2-3; D is unresolved. Trimming pared 0 bases from V and 2 bases from J, leaving 12 bases between. CDR1 and CDR2 from the germline V gene are SQVTM and ANQGSEA. The CDR3 spans 15 residues.

In its sample, this clonotype was seen many times. The rearrangement joins TRBV29-1 to TRBJ2-3; D call uncertain. V shed 5 bases and J shed 1 base, with 16 bases lying between them. The CDR3 length is 15 residues. Germline values: CDR1 SQVTM, CDR2 ANQGSEA. CDR3 region: CSVFPIMGGTDTQYF. The CDR3 nucleotides are TGCAGCGTTTTCCCTATTATGGGCGGCACAGATACGCAGTATTTT.

The chain carries TRBV6-7 and TRBJ2-1; TRBD2 aligns across 8 bases. TRBV6-7 is identified as an open reading frame with a role that is uncertain. V lost 7 bases, J lost 5 bases, and 7 bases stayed unmatched. CDR3 length: 14 amino acids. The CDR3 DNA sequence: TGTGCCAGCACCCCTAGCGGGTATCACAATGAGCAGTTCTTC. This codes for CASTPSGYHNEQFF.

This clonotype was counted a few times. The chain employs TRBV29-1 and TRBJ2-2; D might be TRBD1 (5 bases). The CDR3 is made up of 12 amino acids. Germline-derived CDR1 and CDR2 are SQVTM and ANQGSEA. Trimming pared 6 bases from V and 7 bases from J, leaving 12 bases between. The CDR3 bases are TGCAGCGTCTCAGGGTGGAGCGGGGAGCTGTTTTTT. This gives the protein CSVSGWSGELFF.

This clonotype was counted many times. This chain connects TRBV7-3 to TRBJ1-1, with 9 bases matching TRBD1. J gave up 5 bases and V 2 bases, and 0 bases lay outside the gene matches. The CDR3 sequence is 13 residues long. Germline CDR1 and CDR2: SGHTA and FQGTGA. CDR3 DNA: TGTGCCAGCAGCTTAGACAGGGGGACTGAAGCTTTCTTT. It specifies CASSLDRGTEAFF. The full variable domain, in which reference TRBV7-3 and TRBJ1-1 provide the parts outside the CDR3, is GAGVSQTPSNKVTEKGKYVELRCDPISGHTALYWYRQSLGQGPEFLIYFQGTGAADDSGLPNDRFFAVRPEGSVSTLKIQRTERGDSAVYLCASSLDRGTEAFFGQGTRLTVV.

A note on this clonotype: One end of the junction does not line up with germline, which may come from a read error. V is TRBV6-1 and J is TRBJ2-3, with 13 bases fitting TRBD2. Germline values: CDR1 MNHNS, CDR2 SASEGT. The CDR3 extends over 13 amino acids. CDR3 region: CATLAGGVDKQYF. The CDR3 DNA reads TGTGCCACACTAGCGGGAGGGGTAGATAAGCAGTATTTT.

This clonotype was seen at least ten times. The chain combines TRBV4-1 with TRBJ2-3; 7 bases agree with TRBD1. Germline CDR1 reads MGHRA; CDR2 reads YSYEKL. The J segment lost 2 bases and the V segment lost 3 bases, leaving 5 bases of the junction unmatched. CDR3 length equals 15 residues. For the CDR3, the DNA is TGCGCCAGCAGCCAGGAAACAGGGGACACAGATACGCAGTATTTT. Its translation: CASSQETGDTDTQYF.

The rearrangement joins TRBV14 to TRBJ2-3; 12 bases fit TRBD2. V was clipped by 4 bases and J by 4 bases; unmatched bases: 3. The CDR3 extends over 15 amino acids. Germline values: CDR1 SGHDN, CDR2 FVKESK. The CDR3 DNA sequence: TGTGCCAGCAGCCTCACTAGCGGGAGGTCAGATACGCAGTATTTT. It yields the protein CASSLTSGRSDTQYF. The entire variable domain, with the rest obtained from reference TRBV14 and TRBJ2-3, is as follows: EAGVTQFPSHSVIEKGQTVTLRCDPISGHDNLYWYRRVMGKEIKFLLHFVKESKQDESGMPNNRFLAERTGGTYSTLKVQPAELEDSGVYFCASSLTSGRSDTQYFGPGTRLTVL.

The J gene is TRBJ2-1, the V gene TRBV7-9, with D possibly matching TRBD1 (6 bases). This CDR3 spans 14 amino acids. Trimming shortened V by 5 bases and J by 4 bases, and 12 bases separated the two germline ends. Per the germline V gene, CDR1 is SEHNR and CDR2 is FQNEAQ (reference sequence). CDR3 region: CASSQGLPYNEQFF. Here the CDR3 DNA reads TGTGCCAGCAGCCAGGGGCTCCCATACAATGAGCAGTTCTTC. Drawing the rest from reference TRBV7-9 and TRBJ2-1, the complete variable domain is DTGVSQNPRHKITKRGQNVTFRCDPISEHNRLYWYRQTLGQGPEFLTYFQNEAQLEKSRLLSDRFSAERPKGSFSTLEIQRTEQGDSAMYLCASSQGLPYNEQFFGPGTRLTVL.

This chain joins TRBV4-2 and TRBJ2-3, with D unclear. Trimming took off 4 bases at V and 4 bases at J, with 9 bases between the two ends. Germline lookup yields CDR1 LGHNA and CDR2 YNFKEQ. The CDR3 is made up of 13 amino acids. The CDR3 region is CASSLGYADTQYF. CDR3 sequence (DNA): TGTGCCAGCAGCCTAGGTTACGCAGATACGCAGTATTTT.

This clonotype was seen a handful of times. The rearrangement joins TRBV29-1 to TRBJ1-1; tentatively, D is TRBD1 (6 bases). The germline gives CDR1 SQVTM, CDR2 ANQGSEA. CDR3 length: 15 residues. Trimming shortened V by 0 bases and J by 1 base, and 12 bases separated the two germline ends. CDR3 nucleotides: TGCAGCGTTGAAGACCACTGGACAGAGAACACTGAAGCTTTCTTT. As protein: CSVEDHWTENTEAFF.

This clonotype was seen a handful of times. The chain joins TRBV24-1 to TRBJ2-5; D is possibly TRBD1 (5 bases). Trimming pared 5 bases from V and 7 bases from J, leaving 7 bases between. The CDR3 has 11 residues. Germline CDR1 is KGHDR and CDR2 is SFDVKD. The CDR3 region has the DNA TGTGCCACCAGTGCCCAGGGGACCCAGTACTTC. Protein: CATSAQGTQYF.

The chain couples TRBV10-3 to TRBJ2-1; D may match TRBD1 or TRBD2 (5 bases each). Trimming took 2 bases from V and 9 from J, leaving 14 bases between them. The CDR3 totals 14 residues. Germline V gene sequence: CDR1 ENHRY, CDR2 SYGVKD. CDR3 DNA sequence: TGTGCCATCAGTGAGCCCCAGGGACCGCCTGAGCAGTTCTTC. Protein: CAISEPQGPPEQFF.

This clonotype was observed a few times. This rearrangement joins TRBV4-1 to TRBJ1-6, with unresolved D. The CDR3 extends over 12 amino acids. Looked up from germline, CDR1 is MGHRA and CDR2 is YSYEKL. V gave up 4 bases and J gave up 6 bases, with 4 bases separating them. The DNA for the CDR3 is TGCGCCAGCAGCCTCGTTAATTCACCCCTCCACTTT. The encoded protein is CASSLVNSPLHF.

This clonotype has only a few counts. The chain recombines TRBV7-2 with TRBJ2-3; 11 nucleotides align to TRBD2. With V trimmed by 4 bases and J by 6 bases, 3 bases remained unmatched. CDR1 and CDR2 (germline): SGHTA, FQGNSA. The CDR3 is made up of 14 amino acids. The CDR3 spells CASSSLAGGDTQYF. The CDR3 DNA reads TGTGCCAGCAGCTCGCTAGCGGGGGGTGATACGCAGTATTTT.

This chain uses TRBV29-1 with TRBJ2-1; 11 positions agree with TRBD2. Trimming at V came to 4 bases and at J to 3 bases, leaving 11 bases not matched to a gene. CDR1 SQVTM and CDR2 ANQGSEA come from the germline V gene. The CDR3 covers 17 residues. The CDR3 is CSVGGEPGLAVYNEQFF. CDR3 bases: TGCAGCGTTGGAGGGGAGCCGGGACTAGCGGTCTACAATGAGCAGTTCTTC.